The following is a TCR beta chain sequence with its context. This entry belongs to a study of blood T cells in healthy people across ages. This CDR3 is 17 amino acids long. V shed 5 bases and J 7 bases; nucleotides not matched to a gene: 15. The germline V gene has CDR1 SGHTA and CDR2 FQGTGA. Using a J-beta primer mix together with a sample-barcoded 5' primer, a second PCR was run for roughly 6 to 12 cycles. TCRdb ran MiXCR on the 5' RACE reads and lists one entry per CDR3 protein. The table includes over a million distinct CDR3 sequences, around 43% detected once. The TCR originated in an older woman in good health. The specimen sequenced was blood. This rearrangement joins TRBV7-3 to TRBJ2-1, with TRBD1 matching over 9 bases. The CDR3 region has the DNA TGTGCCAGCAGCGCCGGGACAGGGTTATCCCCTCGGAATGAGCAGTTCTTC. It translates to CASSAGTGLSPRNEQFF. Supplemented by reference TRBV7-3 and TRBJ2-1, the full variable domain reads GAGVSQTPSNKVTEKGKYVELRCDPISGHTALYWYRQSLGQGPEFLIYFQGTGAADDSGLPNDRFFAVRPEGSVSTLKIQRTERGDSAVYLCASSAGTGLSPRNEQFFGPGTRLTVL.